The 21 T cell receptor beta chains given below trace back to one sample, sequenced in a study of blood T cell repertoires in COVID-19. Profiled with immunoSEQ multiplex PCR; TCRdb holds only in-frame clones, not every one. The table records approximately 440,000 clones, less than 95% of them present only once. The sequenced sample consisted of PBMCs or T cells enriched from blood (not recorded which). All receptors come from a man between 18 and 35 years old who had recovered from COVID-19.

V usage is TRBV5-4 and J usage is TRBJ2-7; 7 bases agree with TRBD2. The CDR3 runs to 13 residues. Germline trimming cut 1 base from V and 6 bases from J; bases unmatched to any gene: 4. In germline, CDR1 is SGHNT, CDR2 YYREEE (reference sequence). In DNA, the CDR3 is TGTGCCAGCAGCTTGATAACTAGCGCCGAGCAGTACTTC. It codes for CASSLITSAEQYF.

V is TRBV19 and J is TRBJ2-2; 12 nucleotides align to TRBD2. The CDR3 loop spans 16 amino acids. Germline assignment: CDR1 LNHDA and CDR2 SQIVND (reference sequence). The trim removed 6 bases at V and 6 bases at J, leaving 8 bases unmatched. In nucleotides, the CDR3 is TGTGCCAGTAGAACACTAGCGGGAGGCAACCCCGGGGAGCTGTTTTTT. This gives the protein CASRTLAGGNPGELFF.

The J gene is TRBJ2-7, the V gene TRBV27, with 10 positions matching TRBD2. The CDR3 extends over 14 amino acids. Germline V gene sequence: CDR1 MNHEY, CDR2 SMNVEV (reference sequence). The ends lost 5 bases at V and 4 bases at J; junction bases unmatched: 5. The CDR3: CASSSGRGVYEQYF. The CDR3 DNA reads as TGTGCCAGCAGTAGCGGGAGGGGGGTATACGAGCAGTACTTC.

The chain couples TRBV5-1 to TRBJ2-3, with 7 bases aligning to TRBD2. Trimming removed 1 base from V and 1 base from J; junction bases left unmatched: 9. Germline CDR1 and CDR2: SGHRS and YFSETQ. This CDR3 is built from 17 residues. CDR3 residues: CASSLTGGSGGTDTQYF. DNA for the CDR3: TGCGCCAGCAGCTTGACCGGGGGGAGCGGGGGCACAGATACGCAGTATTTT.

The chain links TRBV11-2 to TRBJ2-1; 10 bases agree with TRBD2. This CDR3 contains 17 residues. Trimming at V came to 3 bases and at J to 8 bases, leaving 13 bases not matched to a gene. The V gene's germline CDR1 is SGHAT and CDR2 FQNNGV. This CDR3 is CASSLEAGGTGSDEQFF. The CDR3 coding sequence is TGTGCCAGCAGCTTGGAAGCGGGGGGGACGGGTAGTGATGAGCAGTTCTTC.

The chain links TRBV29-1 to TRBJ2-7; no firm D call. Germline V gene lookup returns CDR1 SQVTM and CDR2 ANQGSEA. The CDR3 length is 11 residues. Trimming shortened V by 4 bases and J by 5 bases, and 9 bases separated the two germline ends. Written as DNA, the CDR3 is TGCAGCGTTGGTAACACCCACGAGCAGTACTTC. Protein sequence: CSVGNTHEQYF.

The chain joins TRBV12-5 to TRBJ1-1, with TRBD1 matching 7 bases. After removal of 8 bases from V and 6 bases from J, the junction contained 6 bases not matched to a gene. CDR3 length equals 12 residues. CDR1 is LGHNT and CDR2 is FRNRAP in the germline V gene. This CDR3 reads CASLGGDSEAFF. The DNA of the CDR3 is TGTGCTAGTCTAGGGGGCGATTCTGAAGCTTTCTTT.

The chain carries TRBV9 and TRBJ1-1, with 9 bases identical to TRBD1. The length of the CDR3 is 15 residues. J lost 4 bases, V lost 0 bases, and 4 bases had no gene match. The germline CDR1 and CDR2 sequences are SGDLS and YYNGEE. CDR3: CASSVVGTGTTEAFF. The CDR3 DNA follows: TGTGCCAGCAGCGTAGTAGGGACAGGGACCACTGAAGCTTTCTTT.

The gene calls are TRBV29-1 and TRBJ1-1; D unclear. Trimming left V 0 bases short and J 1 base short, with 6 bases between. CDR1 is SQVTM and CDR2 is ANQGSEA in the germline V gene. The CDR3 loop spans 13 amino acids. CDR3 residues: CSVEDQENTEAFF. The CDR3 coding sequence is TGCAGCGTTGAAGATCAGGAGAACACTGAAGCTTTCTTT.

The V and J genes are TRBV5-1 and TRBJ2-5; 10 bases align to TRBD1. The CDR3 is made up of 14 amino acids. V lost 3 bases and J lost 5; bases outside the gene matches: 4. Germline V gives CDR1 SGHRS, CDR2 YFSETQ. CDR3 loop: CASSSTGGMETQYF. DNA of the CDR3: TGCGCCAGCAGCTCGACAGGGGGCATGGAGACCCAGTACTTC.

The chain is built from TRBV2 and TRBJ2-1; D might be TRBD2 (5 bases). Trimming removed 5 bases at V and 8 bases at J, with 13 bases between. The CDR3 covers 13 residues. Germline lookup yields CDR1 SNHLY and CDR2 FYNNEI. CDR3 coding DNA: TGTGCCAGCAGTAAGGACTTAGGAGATGAGCAGTTCTTC. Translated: CASSKDLGDEQFF.

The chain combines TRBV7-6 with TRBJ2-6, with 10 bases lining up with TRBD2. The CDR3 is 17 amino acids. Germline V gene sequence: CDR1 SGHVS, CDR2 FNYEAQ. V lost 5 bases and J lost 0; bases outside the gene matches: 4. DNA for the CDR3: TGTGCCAGCAGCCAGACTAGCGGGTACTCTGGGGCCAACGTCCTGACTTTC. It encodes CASSQTSGYSGANVLTF.

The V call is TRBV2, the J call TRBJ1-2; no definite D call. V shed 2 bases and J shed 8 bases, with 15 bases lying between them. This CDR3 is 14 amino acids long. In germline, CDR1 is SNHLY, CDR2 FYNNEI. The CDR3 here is CASSEIGGELGYTF. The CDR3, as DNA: TGTGCCAGCAGTGAAATAGGCGGGGAGTTGGGCTACACCTTC.

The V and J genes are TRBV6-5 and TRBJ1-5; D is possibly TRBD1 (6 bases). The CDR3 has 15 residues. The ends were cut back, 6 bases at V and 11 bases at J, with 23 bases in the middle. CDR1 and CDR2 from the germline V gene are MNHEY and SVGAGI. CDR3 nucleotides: TGTGCCAGCAGACGCTACTTACAGGGTGAAGGGGCCCAGCATTTT. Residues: CASRRYLQGEGAQHF.

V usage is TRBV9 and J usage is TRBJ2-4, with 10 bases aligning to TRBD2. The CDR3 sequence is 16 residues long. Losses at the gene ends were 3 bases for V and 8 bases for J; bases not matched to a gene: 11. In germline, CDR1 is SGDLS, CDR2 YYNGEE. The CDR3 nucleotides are TGTGCCAGCAGCGATCTAGCGGGAGCCGGGGTACACATTCAGTACTTC. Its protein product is CASSDLAGAGVHIQYF.

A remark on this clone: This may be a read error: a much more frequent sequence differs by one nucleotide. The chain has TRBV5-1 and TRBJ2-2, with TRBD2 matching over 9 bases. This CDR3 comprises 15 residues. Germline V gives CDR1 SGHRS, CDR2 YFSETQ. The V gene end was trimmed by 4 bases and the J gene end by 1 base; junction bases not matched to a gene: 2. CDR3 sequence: CASSPTSGNTGELFF. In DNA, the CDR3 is TGCGCCAGCAGCCCGACTAGCGGGAACACCGGGGAGCTGTTTTTT.

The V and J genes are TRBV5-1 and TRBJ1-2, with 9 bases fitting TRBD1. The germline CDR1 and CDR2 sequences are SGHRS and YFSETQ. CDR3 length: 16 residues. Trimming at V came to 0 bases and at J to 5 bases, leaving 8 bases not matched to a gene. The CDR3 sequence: CASSLGWTGAPYGYTF. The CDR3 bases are TGCGCCAGCAGCTTGGGCTGGACAGGGGCCCCATATGGCTACACCTTC.

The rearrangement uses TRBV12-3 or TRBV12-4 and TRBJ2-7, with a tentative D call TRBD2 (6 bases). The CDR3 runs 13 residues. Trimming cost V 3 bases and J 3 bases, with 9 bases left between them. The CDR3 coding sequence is TGTGCCAGCAGTTTTGGAGGGAACTACGAGCAGTACTTC. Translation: CASSFGGNYEQYF.

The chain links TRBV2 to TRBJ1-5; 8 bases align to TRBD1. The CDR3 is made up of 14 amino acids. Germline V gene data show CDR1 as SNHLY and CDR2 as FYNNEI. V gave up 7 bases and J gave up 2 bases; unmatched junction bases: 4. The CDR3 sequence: CASTGGQRNQPQHF. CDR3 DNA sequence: TGTGCCAGCACAGGGGGCCAGCGCAATCAGCCCCAGCATTTT.

In nucleotides, the CDR3 is TGTGCCAGCAATCTAGGGAAGGGGCTGGGAGAGACCCAGTACTTC. This translates into CASNLGKGLGETQYF. This chain connects TRBV28 to TRBJ2-5, with a possible D match to TRBD1 (5 bases). Trimming removed 7 bases from V and 4 bases from J, with 19 bases in between. Germline CDR1 is MDHEN and CDR2 is SYDVKM. The CDR3 is made up of 15 amino acids. Full variable domain (outside the CDR3, taken from reference TRBV28 and TRBJ2-5): DVKVTQSSRYLVKRTGEKVFLECVQDMDHENMFWYRQDPGLGLRLIYFSYDVKMKEKGDIPEGYSVSREKKERFSLILESASTNQTSMYLCASNLGKGLGETQYFGPGTRLLVL.

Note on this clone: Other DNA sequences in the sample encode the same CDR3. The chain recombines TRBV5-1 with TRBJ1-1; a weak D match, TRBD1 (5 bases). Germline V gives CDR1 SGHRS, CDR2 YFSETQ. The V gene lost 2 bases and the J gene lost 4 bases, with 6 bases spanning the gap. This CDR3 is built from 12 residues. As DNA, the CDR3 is TGCGCCAGCAGCTTAAGGGGCACTGAAGCTTTCTTT. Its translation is CASSLRGTEAFF.